This is a list of T cell receptor beta chains from one sample in a study of blood T cell repertoires in COVID-19. Data came from immunoSEQ multiplex PCR; TCRdb stores just in-frame clones and leaves some out. The sample yields hundreds of thousands of clones, about nine tenths seen once. The sequencing sample was made of peripheral blood. Receptors were obtained from a woman aged 25 to 39 who had recovered from COVID-19. The CDR3 runs from the conserved cysteine through the conserved F or W.

TRBJ1-5 | TRBV19 | CASSTDRGGQPQHF
TRBJ1-4 | TRBV15 | CATSREQANEKLFF
TRBJ2-3 | TRBV19 | CASRASGVTDTQYF
TRBJ2-1 | TRBV24-1 | CATSDYGRGEISYNEQFF
TRBJ2-7 | TRBV18 | CASSAGTDYEQYF
TRBJ2-3 | TRBV6-4 | CASKGAGGPKDTQYF
TRBJ2-3 | TRBV10-3 | CAATSGVTDTQYF
TRBJ1-1 | TRBV10-3 | CAISDSGQNTEAFF
TRBJ2-1 | TRBV5-1 | CASSPGTSGGADNEQFF
TRBJ2-7 | TRBV29-1 | CSVHEDTYEQYF
TRBJ2-1 | TRBV7-9 | CASSLGGGGLNEQFF
TRBJ2-1 | TRBV12-5 | CASKGVYNEQFF
TRBJ1-1 | TRBV6-7 | CASSFQGSNTEAFF
TRBJ2-1 | TRBV30 | CAWTITTGGNEQFF
TRBJ2-5 | TRBV18 | CASSQTGTQETQYF
TRBJ1-5 | TRBV30 | CAWNGPGLDQPQHF
TRBJ1-1 | TRBV7-3 | CASSATGGVEAFF
TRBJ2-5 | TRBV5-6 | CASSLNSGGLVETQYF
TRBJ2-3 | TRBV21-1 | CASSWGTWSADTQYF